This T cell receptor (beta chain) was identified during a study of T-cell memory formation after mild COVID-19. TCRdb ran MiXCR on the 5' RACE reads and lists one entry per CDR3 protein. The sample carries 80,000 to 90,000 distinct CDR3 sequences, 25% recorded once. This clonotype was picked up a small number of times. The germline V and J ends were trimmed by 5 bases and 0 bases, with 8 bases remaining between them. CDR3 size: 15 residues. This receptor was obtained from a man between 18 and 29 years old who had mild COVID-19 (a few samples of this study predate the infection). Cell type and time point are not known. Specimen: PBMCs or a T cell subset sorted from them (not recorded which). This chain uses TRBV12-3 or TRBV12-4 with TRBJ2-6; no firm D call. The CDR3 region is CASSEDSSGANVLTF. In nucleotides, the CDR3 is TGTGCCAGCAGTGAGGATAGCTCTGGGGCCAACGTCCTGACTTTC.